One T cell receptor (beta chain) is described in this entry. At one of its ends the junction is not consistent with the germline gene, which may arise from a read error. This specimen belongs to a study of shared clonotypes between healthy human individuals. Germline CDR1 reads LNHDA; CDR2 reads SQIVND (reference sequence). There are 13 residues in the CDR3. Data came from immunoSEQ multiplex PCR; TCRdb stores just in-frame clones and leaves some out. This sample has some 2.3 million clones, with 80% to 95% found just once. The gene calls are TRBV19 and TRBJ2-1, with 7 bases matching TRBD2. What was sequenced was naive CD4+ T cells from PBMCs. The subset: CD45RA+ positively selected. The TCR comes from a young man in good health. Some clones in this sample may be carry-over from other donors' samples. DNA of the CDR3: TGTGCCAGTAGTATAGGAAAGCGGGGTGGTTCGATCTTC. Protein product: CASSIGKRGGSIF.